Sequencing of this TCR beta chain was carried out in a study of T cells in Graves' hyperthyroidism and ophthalmopathy. Blood was sampled at initial diagnosis of hyperthyroidism, prior to onset of any ophthalmopathy symptoms. This clonotype was detected a few times. The ends lost 5 bases at V and 5 bases at J; junction bases unmatched: 8. The CDR3 covers 15 residues. Germline CDR1 LNHDA, CDR2 SQIVND (reference sequence). There were TCR beta CDR3 regions amplified from RNA transcripts. HTBI primers drove first-round RT-PCR of the TCR CDR3. A single record per CDR3 protein comes from TCRdb applying MiXCR to the multiplex PCR reads. The sample carries 550,000 to 850,000 distinct CDR3 sequences, 15% to 20% recorded once.

The sequence was collected from a woman in her forties or fifties with Graves' hyperthyroidism that later progressed to Graves' ophthalmopathy. V and J are TRBV19 and TRBJ2-5; TRBD1 matches at 10 bases. The sample comprised blood. The CDR3 DNA is TGTGCCAGTAGTCCCGGGACAGGGGTCGGGGAGACCCAGTACTTC. Translation: CASSPGTGVGETQYF.